Listed here are 27 T cell receptor beta chains from one sample, sequenced in a study of identifying expanded T cells in peripheral blood. Some clones are missing from TCRdb's copy, which holds only in-frame ones; the method was immunoSEQ multiplex PCR. The sample lists around 120,000 clones, around 84% occurring once. Sequenced sample: blood. These receptor sequences come from a person aged 18 to 70 in good health.

The chain couples TRBV15 to TRBJ1-2; D is undetermined. The CDR3 covers 13 residues. From germline, CDR1 is LNHNV and CDR2 YYDKDF (reference sequence). V was pared by 1 base and J by 7 bases, with 10 bases between. The CDR3 DNA is TGTGCCACCAGCAGAGGAGGCGAGCGTGGCTACACCTTC. It yields the protein CATSRGGERGYTF.

This clone was counted a single time. This sequence joins TRBV7-9 and TRBJ1-1; possibly TRBD1 for D (5 bases). The CDR3 contains 15 residues. Germline loops: CDR1 SEHNR, CDR2 FQNEAQ (reference sequence). The ends were cut back, 5 bases at V and 0 bases at J, with 13 bases in the middle. Here the CDR3 DNA reads TGTGCCAGCAGCCTACGGGGGGGATTGAACACTGAAGCTTTCTTT. Translation: CASSLRGGLNTEAFF. The full variable domain, its missing parts supplied by reference TRBV7-9 and TRBJ1-1, is DTGVSQNPRHKITKRGQNVTFRCDPISEHNRLYWYRQTLGQGPEFLTYFQNEAQLEKSRLLSDRFSAERPKGSFSTLEIQRTEQGDSAMYLCASSLRGGLNTEAFFGQGTRLTVV.

This clone was counted a single time. The chain combines TRBV19 with TRBJ1-5, with 9 bases lining up with TRBD1. The V and J ends lost 4 bases and 0 bases, in that order; junction bases with no gene match: 7. Germline V gives CDR1 LNHDA, CDR2 SQIVND (reference sequence). The CDR3 sequence is 17 residues long. The CDR3 spells CASSKQGASNSNQPQHF. CDR3 coding DNA: TGTGCCAGTAGTAAACAGGGGGCTTCTAATAGCAATCAGCCCCAGCATTTT.

The chain is built from TRBV19 and TRBJ1-2; perhaps TRBD1 as D (5 bases). Germline assignment: CDR1 LNHDA and CDR2 SQIVND (reference sequence). Trimming removed 7 bases at V and 5 bases at J, with 17 bases between. The CDR3 extends over 14 amino acids. The CDR3 DNA reads TGTGCCAGTACGAAAGGGGCAGGACCTTATGGCTACACCTTC. Translated, it gives CASTKGAGPYGYTF. Complete variable domain (other parts from reference TRBV19 and TRBJ1-2): DGGITQSPKYLFRKEGQNVTLSCEQNLNHDAMYWYRQDPGQGLRLIYYSQIVNDFQKGDIAEGYSVSREKKESFPLTVTSAQKNPTAFYLCASTKGAGPYGYTFGSGTRLTVV.

CDR3 nucleotide sequence: TGTGCCAGCAACGACAGGGGCCAGGAGTTCGAGCAGTACTTC. Amino acids: CASNDRGQEFEQYF. The chain carries TRBV7-9 and TRBJ2-7; TRBD1 matches at 8 bases. CDR3 size: 14 residues. V was clipped by 7 bases and J by 6 bases; unmatched bases: 11. Germline CDR1 reads SEHNR; CDR2 reads FQNEAQ (reference sequence).

The V and J genes are TRBV4-1 and TRBJ1-2, with TRBD1 as a possible D gene (6 bases). CDR3 length equals 16 residues. The germline CDR1 and CDR2 sequences are MGHRA and YSYEKL. Trimming removed 4 bases from V and 6 bases from J, with 21 bases in between. The CDR3 DNA follows: TGCGCCAGCAGCCGACCTCGGGGAGGGGGAAAAAATGGCTACACCTTC. Protein product: CASSRPRGGGKNGYTF.

CDR3 sequence: CASSGGLGPMSYEQYF. The CDR3 DNA reads as TGTGCCAGCAGCGGGGGCCTGGGGCCGATGTCCTACGAGCAGTACTTC. The gene calls are TRBV11-2 and TRBJ2-7, with a possible D match to TRBD1 (6 bases). The CDR3 runs 16 residues. In germline, CDR1 is SGHAT, CDR2 FQNNGV. Deletions cut 5 bases from V and 1 base from J, with 18 bases between.

The rearrangement links TRBV6-6 to TRBJ2-7; TRBD1 or TRBD2 may be the D gene (6 bases each). Trimming pared 10 bases from V and 2 bases from J, leaving 15 bases between. CDR1 MNHNY and CDR2 SVGAGI come from the germline V gene (reference sequence). This CDR3 is built from 13 residues. The CDR3 protein is CATYGGQPYEQYF. CDR3 bases: TGTGCCACGTACGGGGGCCAGCCCTACGAGCAGTACTTC.

The rearrangement links TRBV7-2 to TRBJ2-1; no firm D call. Germline V gives CDR1 SGHTA, CDR2 FQGNSA. The CDR3 extends over 13 amino acids. The germline V and J ends were trimmed by 2 bases and 10 bases, with 12 bases remaining between them. CDR3: CASSLLEYLEQFF. The CDR3 DNA reads TGTGCCAGCAGCTTATTAGAATACCTCGAGCAGTTCTTC.

This rearrangement joins TRBV7-8 to TRBJ1-2; 10 bases agree with TRBD1. CDR3 size: 15 residues. J was trimmed by 10 bases and V by 0 bases; bases with no gene match: 8. CDR1 and CDR2 from the germline V gene are SGHVS and FQNEAQ. CDR3 residues: CASSLALGQGINYTF. In DNA, the CDR3 is TGTGCCAGCAGCTTAGCGCTGGGACAGGGGATAAACTACACCTTC.

The chain uses TRBV5-4 and TRBJ1-1, with D uncertain. This CDR3 region has 15 residues. Between the trimmed V and J ends, which lost 1 base and 7 bases, there was a span of 17 bases. CDR1 is SGHNT and CDR2 is YYREEE in the germline V gene (reference sequence). The CDR3 DNA follows: TGTGCCAGCAGCTTGTTCGGCACCCGTAGGGTTGAAGCTTTCTTT. Translating it yields CASSLFGTRRVEAFF. Using reference TRBV5-4 and TRBJ1-1 for the parts outside the CDR3, the full variable domain is ETGVTQSPTHLIKTRGQQVTLRCSSQSGHNTVSWYQQALGQGPQFIFQYYREEENGRGNFPPRFSGLQFPNYSSELNVNALELDDSALYLCASSLFGTRRVEAFFGQGTRLTVV.

Here the CDR3 reads CASGSGPAGETQYF. CDR3 nucleotide sequence: TGTGCCAGCGGATCGGGGCCCGCTGGAGAGACCCAGTACTTC. The V and J genes are TRBV6-1 and TRBJ2-5; TRBD1 or TRBD2 may be the D gene (5 bases each). CDR3 length: 14 amino acids. The germline V gene encodes CDR1 MNHNS and CDR2 SASEGT. Trimming shortened V by 8 bases and J by 4 bases, and 17 bases separated the two germline ends.

This chain joins TRBV5-1 and TRBJ1-2, with D unclear. Germline lookup yields CDR1 SGHRS and CDR2 YFSETQ. This CDR3 region has 15 residues. Trimming removed 7 bases at V and 0 bases at J, with 16 bases between. CDR3 protein: CASHPRESSNYGYTF. The DNA of the CDR3 is TGCGCCAGCCATCCCCGGGAATCGTCTAACTATGGCTACACCTTC.

This rearrangement joins TRBV19 to TRBJ1-1; unclear D gene. The germline gives CDR1 LNHDA, CDR2 SQIVND (reference sequence). The germline V and J ends were trimmed by 8 bases and 0 bases, with 13 bases remaining between them. This CDR3 is 14 amino acids long. For the CDR3, the DNA is TGTGCCAGTCTCAAACGGGGAGTGAACACTGAAGCTTTCTTT. This codes for CASLKRGVNTEAFF.

This rearrangement joins TRBV27 to TRBJ2-3, with D unclear. V was clipped by 6 bases and J by 3 bases, with 16 bases between them. CDR3 length: 15 amino acids. In germline, CDR1 is MNHEY, CDR2 SMNVEV (reference sequence). This chain's CDR3 is CASRPPESWTDTQYF. The CDR3 nucleotides read TGTGCCAGCAGACCGCCGGAGAGTTGGACAGATACGCAGTATTTT.

The chain uses TRBV5-4 and TRBJ2-1, with TRBD2 matching 8 bases. The CDR3 is 15 residues long. J gave up 4 bases and V 2 bases, and 5 bases lay outside the gene matches. Germline-derived CDR1 and CDR2 are SGHNT and YYREEE (reference sequence). The CDR3 here is CASSFGTSLYNEQFF. In nucleotides, the CDR3 is TGTGCCAGCAGCTTCGGGACTAGTCTTTACAATGAGCAGTTCTTC.

The rearrangement joins TRBV4-2 to TRBJ1-2; no firm D call. V was trimmed by 0 bases and J by 4 bases, leaving 12 bases between them. Per the germline V gene, CDR1 is LGHNA and CDR2 is YNFKEQ. The CDR3 spans 15 residues. CDR3 in DNA: TGTGCCAGCAGCCAAGATCTTCTGTCCTCCTATGGCTACACCTTC. Its protein is CASSQDLLSSYGYTF.

The chain uses TRBV18 and TRBJ2-7, with D possibly being TRBD1 (6 bases). The germline CDR1 and CDR2 sequences are KGHSH and LQKENI. The V and J ends lost 0 bases and 2 bases respectively, with 11 bases between them. The CDR3 totals 15 residues. The CDR3 here is CASSPPSGEAYEQYF. CDR3 nucleotides: TGTGCCAGCTCACCACCATCAGGGGAAGCCTACGAGCAGTACTTC.

V usage is TRBV4-3 and J usage is TRBJ2-1; perhaps TRBD2 as D (6 bases). The CDR3 contains 19 residues. CDR1 is LGHNA, CDR2 YSLEER, per germline. Trimming removed 0 bases at V and 7 bases at J, with 25 bases between. CDR3 bases: TGCGCCAGCAGCCAAGATGTAGGAGGCCGGGACTCCTGGGGAAATGAGCAGTTCTTC. Translated, it gives CASSQDVGGRDSWGNEQFF.

The V gene is TRBV2, the J gene TRBJ1-5, with 7 bases aligning to TRBD1. After removal of 8 bases from V and 3 bases from J, the junction contained 4 bases not matched to a gene. From germline, CDR1 is SNHLY and CDR2 FYNNEI. The CDR3 has 13 residues. This CDR3 reads CASGGQFNQPQHF. CDR3 in DNA: TGTGCCAGCGGGGGACAGTTCAATCAGCCCCAGCATTTT.

The rearrangement joins TRBV29-1 to TRBJ2-1; D perhaps matches TRBD2 (6 bases). The CDR3 extends over 12 amino acids. Per germline, CDR1 SQVTM and CDR2 ANQGSEA. Trimming removed 5 bases at V and 8 bases at J, with 13 bases between. The CDR3 spells CSVTAGWDEQFF. DNA for the CDR3: TGCAGCGTTACCGCGGGGTGGGATGAGCAGTTCTTC.

The chain couples TRBV7-2 to TRBJ2-3; TRBD1 matches at 7 bases. CDR3 length: 14 amino acids. CDR1 SGHTA and CDR2 FQGNSA come from the germline V gene. The ends lost 1 base at V and 5 bases at J; junction bases unmatched: 3. DNA of the CDR3: TGTGCCAGCAGCTTAGAGGGGGCGGGAGATACGCAGTATTTT. It yields the protein CASSLEGAGDTQYF.

This sequence joins TRBV4-3 and TRBJ2-3; D gene uncertain. This CDR3 is 8 amino acids long. Trimming cost V 7 bases and J 10 bases, with 3 bases left between them. CDR1 is LGHNA and CDR2 is YSLEER in the germline V gene. CDR3 amino acids: CASIAQYF. The CDR3, as DNA: TGCGCCAGCATCGCGCAGTATTTT.

The gene calls are TRBV2 and TRBJ1-5; unclear D gene. The CDR3 extends over 14 amino acids. Germline CDR1 is SNHLY and CDR2 is FYNNEI. Trimming stripped 1 base from V and 4 bases from J, with 8 bases between. The CDR3 nucleotides read TGTGCCAGCAGTGAAGGTCTACCTAATCAGCCCCAGCATTTT. Encoded protein: CASSEGLPNQPQHF.

This sequence joins TRBV9 and TRBJ2-2; D is unclear. Germline CDR1 is SGDLS and CDR2 is YYNGEE. Trimming removed 4 bases from V and 0 bases from J, with 16 bases in between. The CDR3 runs 17 residues. The CDR3 reads CASSNSPEITNTGELFF. Here the CDR3 DNA reads TGTGCCAGCAGCAACTCCCCGGAGATAACGAACACCGGGGAGCTGTTTTTT. Full variable domain (remainder filled in from reference TRBV9 and TRBJ2-2): DSGVTQTPKHLITATGQRVTLRCSPRSGDLSVYWYQQSLDQGLQFLIQYYNGEERAKGNILERFSAQQFPDLHSELNLSSLELGDSALYFCASSNSPEITNTGELFFGEGSRLTVL.

This clone has only one observation. CDR3 DNA: TGTGCCAGCAGGCCAACTGAGCCCGGGAACACTGAAGCTTTCTTT. Translation: CASRPTEPGNTEAFF. This rearrangement joins TRBV11-2 to TRBJ1-1; D is undetermined. Germline CDR1 and CDR2: SGHAT and FQNNGV. The length of the CDR3 is 15 residues. Trimming removed 6 bases at V and 1 base at J, with 15 bases between.

The rearrangement links TRBV18 to TRBJ2-3, with D possibly being TRBD1 (5 bases). CDR3 length equals 15 residues. V was trimmed by 3 bases and J by 3 bases, leaving 13 bases between them. Per the germline V gene, CDR1 is KGHSH and CDR2 is LQKENI. CDR3 coding DNA: TGTGCCAGCTCACCGGGGCATCCCCGGACAGATACGCAGTATTTT. Translated, it gives CASSPGHPRTDTQYF. The variable domain in full, with the rest retrieved from reference TRBV18 and TRBJ2-3, is NAGVMQNPRHLVRRRGQEARLRCSPMKGHSHVYWYRQLPEEGLKFMVYLQKENIIDESGMPKERFSAEFPKEGPSILRIQQVVRGDSAAYFCASSPGHPRTDTQYFGPGTRLTVL.